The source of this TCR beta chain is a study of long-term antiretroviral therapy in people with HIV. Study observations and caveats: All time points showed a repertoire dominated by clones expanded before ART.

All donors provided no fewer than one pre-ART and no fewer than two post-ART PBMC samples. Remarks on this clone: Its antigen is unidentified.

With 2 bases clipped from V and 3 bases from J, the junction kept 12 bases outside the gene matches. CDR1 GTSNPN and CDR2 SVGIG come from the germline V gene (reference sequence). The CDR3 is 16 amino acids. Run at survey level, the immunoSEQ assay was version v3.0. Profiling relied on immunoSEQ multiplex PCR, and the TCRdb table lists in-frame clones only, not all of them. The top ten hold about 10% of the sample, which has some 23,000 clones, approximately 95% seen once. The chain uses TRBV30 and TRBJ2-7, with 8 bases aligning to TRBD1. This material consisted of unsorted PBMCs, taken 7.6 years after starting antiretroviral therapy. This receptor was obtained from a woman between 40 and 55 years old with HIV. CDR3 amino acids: CAWSSPGQVRDYEQYF. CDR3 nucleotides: TGTGCCTGGAGTTCTCCGGGACAGGTGAGGGACTACGAGCAGTACTTC.